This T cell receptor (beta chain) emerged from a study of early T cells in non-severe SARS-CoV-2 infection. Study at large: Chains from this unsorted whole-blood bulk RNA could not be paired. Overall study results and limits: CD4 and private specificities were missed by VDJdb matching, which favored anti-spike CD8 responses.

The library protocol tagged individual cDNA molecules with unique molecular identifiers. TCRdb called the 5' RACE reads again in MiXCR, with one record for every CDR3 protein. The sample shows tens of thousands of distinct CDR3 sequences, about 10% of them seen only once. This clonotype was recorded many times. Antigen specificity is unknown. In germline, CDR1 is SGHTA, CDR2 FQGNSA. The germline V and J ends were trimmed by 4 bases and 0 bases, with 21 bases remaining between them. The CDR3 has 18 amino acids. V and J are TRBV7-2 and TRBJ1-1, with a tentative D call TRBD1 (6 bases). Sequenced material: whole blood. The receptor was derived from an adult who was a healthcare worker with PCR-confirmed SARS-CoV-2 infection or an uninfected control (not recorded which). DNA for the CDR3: TGTGCCAGCAGCTCTAGGCATGGGGGCAGGGGTATGAACACTGAAGCTTTCTTT. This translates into CASSSRHGGRGMNTEAFF.